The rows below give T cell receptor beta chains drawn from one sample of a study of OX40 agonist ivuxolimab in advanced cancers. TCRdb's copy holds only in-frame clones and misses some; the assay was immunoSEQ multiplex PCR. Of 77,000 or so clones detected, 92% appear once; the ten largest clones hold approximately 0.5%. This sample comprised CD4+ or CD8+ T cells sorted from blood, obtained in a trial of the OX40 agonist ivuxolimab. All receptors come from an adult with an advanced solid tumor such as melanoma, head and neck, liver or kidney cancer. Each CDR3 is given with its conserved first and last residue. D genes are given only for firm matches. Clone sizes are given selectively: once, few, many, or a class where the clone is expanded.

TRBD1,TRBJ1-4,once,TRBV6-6,TGTGCCAGCAGTTACTCCGGGACAGGGTGGGAAAAACTGTTTTTT,CASSYSGTGWEKLFF
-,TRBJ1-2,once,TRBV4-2,TGTGCCAGCAGCCAAGGTGGCAGAACCTATGGCTACACCTTC,CASSQGGRTYGYTF
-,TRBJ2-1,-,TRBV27,TGTGCCAGCAGTTTAGGGGGCTTGTCAAACAATGAGCAGTTCTTC,CASSLGGLSNNEQFF
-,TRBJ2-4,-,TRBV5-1,TGCGCCAGCAGCTTGCAACAGGCCCTCTTTGGGGACATTCAGTACTTC,CASSLQQALFGDIQYF
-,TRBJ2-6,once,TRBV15,TGTGCCACCAGCCCCAGGGGGGCTGGGGCCAACGTCCTGACTTTC,CATSPRGAGANVLTF
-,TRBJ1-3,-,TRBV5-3,TGTGCCAGAAGCTTGGGGGAGGGAACCCCTGGAAACACCATATATTTT,CARSLGEGTPGNTIYF
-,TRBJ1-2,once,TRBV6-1,TGTGCCAGCAGTGAGCTAAGGGCCTATGGCTACACCTTC,CASSELRAYGYTF
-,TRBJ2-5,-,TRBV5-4,TGTGCCAGCAGCCCTAGGACAGCACAAGAGACCCAGTACTTC,CASSPRTAQETQYF
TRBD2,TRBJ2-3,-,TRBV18,TGTGCCAGCTCACCTGGAACCAGCGGGGCTGGGACAGATACGCAGTATTTT,CASSPGTSGAGTDTQYF
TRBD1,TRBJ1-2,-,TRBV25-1,TGTGCCAGCAGTGATCGACAGGGGCTCACCTTC,CASSDRQGLTF
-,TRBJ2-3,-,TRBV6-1,TGTGCCAGCAGTTATGCAGATACGCAGTATTTT,CASSYADTQYF
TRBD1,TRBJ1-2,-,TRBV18,TGTGCCAGCTCACCAACAGGGACAGCCCGGGGGGACTATGGCTACACCTTC,CASSPTGTARGDYGYTF
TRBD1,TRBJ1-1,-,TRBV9,TGTGCCAGCAGCGTAGCGACAGGGAAAACTGAAGCTTTCTTT,CASSVATGKTEAFF
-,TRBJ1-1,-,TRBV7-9,TGTGCCAGCAGCCCTGCCGCCGGAAGGGCCACTGAAGCTTTCTTT,CASSPAAGRATEAFF
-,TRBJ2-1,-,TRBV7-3,TGTGCCAGCAGCACTCGGACTGGCTCCTACAATGAGCAGTTCTTC,CASSTRTGSYNEQFF
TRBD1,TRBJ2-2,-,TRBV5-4,TGTGCCAGCAGCACCGGACAGGGGAACGGGGAGCTGTTTTTT,CASSTGQGNGELFF
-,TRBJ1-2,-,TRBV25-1,TGTGCCAGCAGTGAATTCCAGGGGCAGGGGCATAACTATGGCTACACCTTC,CASSEFQGQGHNYGYTF
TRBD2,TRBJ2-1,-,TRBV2,TGTGCCAGCAGACCAACACCGGGACTAGCGGAATACAATGAGCAGTTCTTC,CASRPTPGLAEYNEQFF
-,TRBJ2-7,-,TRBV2,TGTGCCAGCAGTTGGGGGAGCCAGTATTACGAGCAGTACTTC,CASSWGSQYYEQYF
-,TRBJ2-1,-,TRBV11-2,TGTGCCAGCAGCTCACAGGGTCCCTACAATGAGCAGTTCTTC,CASSSQGPYNEQFF
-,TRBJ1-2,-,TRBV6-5,TGTGCCAGCAGCGCTACTCGGGGGTATGGCTACACCTTC,CASSATRGYGYTF
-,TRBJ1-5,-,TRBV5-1,TGCGCCAGCAGCTTTGACGGTAGCAATCAGCCCCAGCATTTT,CASSFDGSNQPQHF
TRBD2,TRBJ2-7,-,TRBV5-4,TGTGCCAGCAGCTTGGCAGGTAGCGGGAGGGCCAAGGGTCCCGAGCAGTACTTC,CASSLAGSGRAKGPEQYF
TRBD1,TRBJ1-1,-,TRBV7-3,TGTGCCAGCAGCGAGGGACAGGGGGCGACTGAAGCTTTCTTT,CASSEGQGATEAFF
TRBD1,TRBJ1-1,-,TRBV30,TGTGCCTGGAGCGTAGGGGGCACGGCTTTCTTT,CAWSVGGTAFF
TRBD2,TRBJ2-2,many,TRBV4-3,TGCGCCAGCAGCCCAACCCAACTAGCGTACACCGGGGAGCTGTTTTTT,CASSPTQLAYTGELFF
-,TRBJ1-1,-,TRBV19,TGTGCCAGTAGTATAGGATTTTGGGACGAAGGGGGTATTACTGAAGCTTTCTTT,CASSIGFWDEGGITEAFF
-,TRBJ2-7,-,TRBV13,TGTGCCAGCAGCCTAGGGGACGAGCAGTACTTC,CASSLGDEQYF
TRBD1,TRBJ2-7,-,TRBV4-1,TGCGCCAGCAGCCAAGCCGACAGGGCCACCCTATACGAGCAGTACTTC,CASSQADRATLYEQYF
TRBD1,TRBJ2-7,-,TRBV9,TGTGCCAGCAGCGTTTCAGGGGGCTACGAGCAGTACTTC,CASSVSGGYEQYF
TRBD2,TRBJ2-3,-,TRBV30,TGTGCCTGCATAGCGGGAGGCCGCACAGATACGCAGTATTTT,CACIAGGRTDTQYF
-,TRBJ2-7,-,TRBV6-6,TGTGCCAGCAGCCTCTCCAGGTTAACTCCCTACGAGCAGTACTTC,CASSLSRLTPYEQYF
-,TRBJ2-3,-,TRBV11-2,TGTGCCAGCAGCTTAACCCCCCATAGTACGCAGTATTTT,CASSLTPHSTQYF
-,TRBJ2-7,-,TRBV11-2,TGTGCCAGCAGCTCGTACCGGGGGCGGGCCTACGAGCAGTACTTC,CASSSYRGRAYEQYF
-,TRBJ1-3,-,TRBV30,TGTGCCTGGGGGCTGATTGGCTCTGGAAACACCATATATTTT,CAWGLIGSGNTIYF
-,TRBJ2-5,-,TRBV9,TGTGCCAGCAGCGTAGCAGGAGAGACCCAGTACTTC,CASSVAGETQYF
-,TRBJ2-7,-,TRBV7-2,TGTGCCAGCAGCAAGTTGGGTGGGTACGAGCAGTACTTC,CASSKLGGYEQYF
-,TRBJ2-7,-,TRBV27,TGTGCCAGCAGTTGGAGGGACGGCTCCTACGAGCAGTACTTC,CASSWRDGSYEQYF
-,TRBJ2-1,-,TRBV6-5,TGTGCCAGCACAAGGGCGGGTGGGGAGCAGTTCTTC,CASTRAGGEQFF
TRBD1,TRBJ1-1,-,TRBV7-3,TGTGCCAGCAGCCACAGGGGCAAGAACACTGAAGCTTTCTTT,CASSHRGKNTEAFF
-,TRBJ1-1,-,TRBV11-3,TGTGCCAGCAGCAGTCCGTGGCAGCCAGTTCATCAAGCTTTCTTT,CASSSPWQPVHQAFF
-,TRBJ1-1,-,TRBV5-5,TGTGCCAGCAGCTTGGGCCCGGACAACACTGAAGCTTTCTTT,CASSLGPDNTEAFF
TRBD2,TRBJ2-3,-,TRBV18,TGTGCCAGCTCAGGGGCCCGGACTAGCGGCACAGATACGCAGTATTTT,CASSGARTSGTDTQYF
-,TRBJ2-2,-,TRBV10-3,TGTGCCACCTCTTCCGGGGTGAACACCGGGGAGCTGTTTTTT,CATSSGVNTGELFF
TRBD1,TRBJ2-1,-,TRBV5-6,TGTGCCAGCAGCTTGGTGCACAGGGGGCTACCAACTACCTACAATGAGCAGTTCTTC,CASSLVHRGLPTTYNEQFF
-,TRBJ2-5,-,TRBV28,TGTGCCAGCAGTCGCGACTACAACCAAGAGACCCAGTACTTC,CASSRDYNQETQYF
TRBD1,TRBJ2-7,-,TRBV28,TGTGCCAGCAGTCCCTCGTCCGGGACAGTAGGCGAGCAGTACTTC,CASSPSSGTVGEQYF
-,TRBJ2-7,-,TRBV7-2,TGTGCCAGCAGCTTAGCGGCCCTAGCGACTATCTACGAGCAGTACTTC,CASSLAALATIYEQYF
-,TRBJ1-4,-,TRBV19,TGTGCCAGTAGTATCAACTCCGTCCGTGCGGGGATGGAAAAACTGTTTTTT,CASSINSVRAGMEKLFF
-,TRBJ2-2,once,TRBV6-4,TGTGCCAGCAGTGACTATATGAACACCGGGGAGCTGTTTTTT,CASSDYMNTGELFF
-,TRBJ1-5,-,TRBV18,TGTGCCAGCTCACCAGATTATGGGGGGTTTAGCAATCAGCCCCAGCATTTT,CASSPDYGGFSNQPQHF
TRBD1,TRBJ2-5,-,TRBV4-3,TGCGCCAGCAGCTCCAAGGGGGCTAAAGAGACCCAGTACTTC,CASSSKGAKETQYF
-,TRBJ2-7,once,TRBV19,TGTGCCAGTAGTATAGAGCCAGCAGCCTACGAGCAGTACTTC,CASSIEPAAYEQYF
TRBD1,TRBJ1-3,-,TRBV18,TGTGCCAGCTCGCCTACAGGGGGCGGCGATGGAAACACCATATATTTT,CASSPTGGGDGNTIYF